The rows below give T cell receptor beta chains drawn from one sample of a study of T cells in Graves' hyperthyroidism and ophthalmopathy. TCRdb reprocessed the multiplex PCR reads via MiXCR and lists one record per CDR3 protein. The repertoire holds under 350,000 distinct CDR3 sequences, with roughly 21% as singletons. Material for sequencing was blood. The receptors derive from a woman aged 50 to 65 with Graves' hyperthyroidism. The CDR3 runs from the conserved cysteine through the conserved F or W. The order of the fields is clone size, V gene, J gene, D gene, CDR3 DNA, CDR3 protein. The D gene is left open where the match is weak. Rows may omit the clone size; those that give it use once, few, many or a size class.

size: many; V: TRBV30; J: TRBJ2-7; D: -; DNA: TGTGCCTGGAGTGGAGACACCAACTCCTACGAGCAGTACTTC; CDR3: CAWSGDTNSYEQYF
size: few; V: TRBV4-1; J: TRBJ2-5; D: TRBD2; DNA: TGCGCCAGCAGCCAAGGGGCGGGAGGGCCGCGAGAGACCCAGTACTTC; CDR3: CASSQGAGGPRETQYF
size: -; V: TRBV5-1; J: TRBJ2-3; D: -; DNA: TGCGCCAGCAGCCCTAGGACCGCCAGCACAGATACGCAGTATTTT; CDR3: CASSPRTASTDTQYF
size: -; V: TRBV2; J: TRBJ2-7; D: -; DNA: TGTGCCAGCAGTGTAATGTTAGACGAGCAGTACTTC; CDR3: CASSVMLDEQYF
size: many; V: TRBV7-9; J: TRBJ2-1; D: TRBD2; DNA: TGTGCCAGCATCCCCGGAGCGGGGCCCTACAATGAGCAGTTCTTC; CDR3: CASIPGAGPYNEQFF
size: few; V: TRBV10-3; J: TRBJ2-1; D: -; DNA: TGTGCCACCGTGGGCAGACTAGGGGTAAATGAGCAGTTCTTC; CDR3: CATVGRLGVNEQFF
size: -; V: TRBV28; J: TRBJ1-2; D: -; DNA: TGTGCCAGCTGGGCTAACTATGGCTACACCTTC; CDR3: CASWANYGYTF
size: many; V: TRBV27; J: TRBJ2-2; D: TRBD2; DNA: TGTGCCAGCAGAGCCGACGCGGGGGGGCTTGGTGGGGAGCTGTTTTTT; CDR3: CASRADAGGLGGELFF
size: many; V: TRBV5-6; J: TRBJ1-5; D: -; DNA: TGTGCCAGCAGCTTGTCGGCAGGGAATGTGCGCAATCAGCCCCAGCATTTT; CDR3: CASSLSAGNVRNQPQHF
size: many; V: TRBV27; J: TRBJ1-1; D: -; DNA: TGTGCCAGCAGTTCCAAAGGGACCGCCCCCGGCTACACTGAAGCTTTCTTT; CDR3: CASSSKGTAPGYTEAFF
size: few; V: TRBV10-3; J: TRBJ1-4; D: -; DNA: TGTGCCATCAGTGAGTCGGGGGGCGGCAATGAAAAACTGTTTTTT; CDR3: CAISESGGGNEKLFF
size: -; V: TRBV5-1; J: TRBJ2-3; D: TRBD2; DNA: TGCGCCAGCAGCCTAGCGGGAGACGGAGATACGCAGTATTTT; CDR3: CASSLAGDGDTQYF
size: many; V: TRBV7-9; J: TRBJ1-2; D: TRBD1; DNA: TGTGCCAGCAGCTTAGACAGGGGGATTGGCTACACCTTC; CDR3: CASSLDRGIGYTF
size: many; V: TRBV2; J: TRBJ1-5; D: -; DNA: TGTGCCAGCAGCGAGGACGGGGGCAATCAGCCCCAGCATTTT; CDR3: CASSEDGGNQPQHF
size: -; V: TRBV15; J: TRBJ2-7; D: -; DNA: TGTGCCACCAGCAGGGGCACAGGCGGAGAGCAGTACTTC; CDR3: CATSRGTGGEQYF
size: -; V: TRBV9; J: TRBJ2-5; D: -; DNA: TGTGCCAGCAGCCCCGGCGGGGCGATCCAAGAGACCCAGTACTTC; CDR3: CASSPGGAIQETQYF
size: many; V: TRBV7-9; J: TRBJ2-1; D: -; DNA: TGTGCCAGCAGCTTAGTCCGGGGATTCGGCAATGAGCAGTTCTTC; CDR3: CASSLVRGFGNEQFF
size: -; V: TRBV4-2; J: TRBJ1-5; D: TRBD1; DNA: TGTGCCAGCAGCCATGAGGGTCAGGGGGATCAGCCCCAGCATTTT; CDR3: CASSHEGQGDQPQHF
size: many; V: TRBV30; J: TRBJ2-7; D: -; DNA: TGTGCCTGGAGTGTACTAACAGGTTCCCCCTACGAGCAGTACTTC; CDR3: CAWSVLTGSPYEQYF
size: few; V: TRBV5-6; J: TRBJ2-4; D: TRBD2; DNA: TGTGCCAGCAGCTTGATCCTAGCGGGATCCAAAAACATTCAGTACTTC; CDR3: CASSLILAGSKNIQYF
size: many; V: TRBV12-3/TRBV12-4; J: TRBJ2-5; D: TRBD2; DNA: TGTGCCAGCAGTCCACCTTCTAGCGGGAGGGCCGGGGGGACCCAGTACTTC; CDR3: CASSPPSSGRAGGTQYF
size: -; V: TRBV10-3; J: TRBJ1-2; D: -; DNA: TGTGCCATCAGTGAGTCGGAGGGTTCCAACTATGGCTACACCTTC; CDR3: CAISESEGSNYGYTF